This is a list of T cell receptor beta chains from one sample in a study of T cells in Graves' hyperthyroidism and ophthalmopathy. TCRdb fed the multiplex PCR reads into MiXCR, producing one record per CDR3 protein. The table lists about 300,000 distinct CDR3 sequences, roughly an eighth of them singletons. Sequenced input: blood. All receptors come from a woman aged 40 to 55 with Graves' hyperthyroidism. Both conserved end residues are part of each CDR3. D genes are given only for firm matches. Only some rows state a clone size, as once, few, many or a class for expanded clones.

j_call	v_call	clone_size	d_call	cdr3_aa	cdr3_nt
TRBJ2-2	TRBV7-9	many	TRBD2	CASRSGLAGANTGELFF	TGTGCCAGCAGATCGGGACTAGCGGGAGCGAACACCGGGGAGCTGTTTTTT
TRBJ2-4	TRBV9	.	.	CASSVGKTGARNIQYF	TGTGCCAGCAGCGTAGGGAAAACTGGGGCAAGGAACATTCAGTACTTC
TRBJ1-2	TRBV7-2	many	.	CASSVDSRGGYTF	TGTGCCAGCAGCGTCGACAGCAGGGGCGGCTACACCTTC
TRBJ1-2	TRBV3-1	many	.	CASSQGQIFNYGYTF	TGTGCCAGCAGCCAAGGCCAAATTTTTAACTATGGCTACACCTTC
TRBJ1-2	TRBV9	.	TRBD1	CASSAGGRANYGYTF	TGTGCCAGCAGCGCAGGGGGAAGAGCTAACTATGGCTACACCTTC
TRBJ2-3	TRBV6-1	many	.	CASSYHTSTDTQYF	TGTGCCAGCAGTTACCATACTAGCACAGATACGCAGTATTTT
TRBJ1-4	TRBV12-3/TRBV12-4	many	TRBD1	CASGLTGRPNEKLFF	TGTGCCAGCGGTCTGACAGGGCGCCCTAATGAAAAACTGTTTTTT
TRBJ1-5	TRBV19	.	.	CASSIIQNQPQHF	TGTGCCAGTAGTATTATACAGAATCAGCCCCAGCATTTT
TRBJ1-1	TRBV12-3/TRBV12-4	many	TRBD1	CASSFWQGGTEAFF	TGTGCCAGCAGTTTCTGGCAGGGGGGGACTGAAGCTTTCTTT
TRBJ1-1	TRBV2	many	.	CASRRELGWTEAFF	TGTGCCAGCAGAAGGGAACTGGGGTGGACTGAAGCTTTCTTT
TRBJ2-5	TRBV2	many	.	CASSVQSRETQYF	TGTGCCAGCAGTGTCCAATCGCGGGAGACCCAGTACTTC
TRBJ2-3	TRBV20-1	once	.	CSAADSGAGAGTDTQYF	TGCAGTGCCGCCGACTCGGGAGCGGGCGCCGGGACAGATACGCAGTATTTT
TRBJ1-1	TRBV6-1	few	.	CASSTGQRRVNTEAFF	TGCGCCAGCAGTACCGGACAGAGACGGGTTAACACTGAAGCTTTCTTT
TRBJ2-7	TRBV7-9	many	TRBD1	CASSLNLRQGTYEQYF	TGTGCCAGCAGCTTAAATCTTCGACAGGGGACTTACGAGCAGTACTTC
TRBJ2-5	TRBV12-3/TRBV12-4	many	.	CASSLFLWETQYF	TGTGCCAGCAGTTTATTCCTGTGGGAGACCCAGTACTTC
TRBJ2-7	TRBV19	few	.	CASRMGGTTEQYF	TGTGCCAGTAGAATGGGCGGGACCACCGAGCAGTACTTC
TRBJ2-1	TRBV15	few	.	CATSREIGAYNEQFF	TGTGCCACCAGCAGAGAAATAGGAGCCTACAATGAGCAGTTCTTC
TRBJ2-7	TRBV6-1	many	TRBD2	CASSTTSGYEQYF	TGTGCCAGCAGTACCACTAGCGGTTACGAGCAGTACTTC
TRBJ1-5	TRBV10-3	many	.	CAIKGTKGSGSNQPQHF	TGTGCCATCAAGGGGACGAAAGGTTCGGGTAGCAATCAGCCCCAGCATTTT
TRBJ2-3	TRBV6-2/TRBV6-3	many	TRBD2	CASLAILPGLAGAETQYF	TGTGCCAGTCTAGCAATCCTACCGGGACTAGCGGGAGCTGAGACGCAGTATTTT
TRBJ1-1	TRBV15	.	.	CATRQGLWNTEAFF	TGTGCCACCAGGCAAGGACTTTGGAACACTGAAGCTTTCTTT
TRBJ2-3	TRBV11-2	.	.	CASSLDWGTDTQYF	TGTGCCAGCAGCTTAGACTGGGGCACAGATACGCAGTATTTT
TRBJ2-2	TRBV12-3/TRBV12-4	many	.	CASSLSRARGTGELFF	TGTGCCAGCAGCCTATCACGGGCGCGGGGCACCGGGGAGCTGTTTTTT
TRBJ2-1	TRBV6-1	many	.	CASTSVSSSYNEQFF	TGTGCCAGCACCTCTGTAAGTAGCTCCTACAATGAGCAGTTCTTC
TRBJ1-1	TRBV15	many	.	CATSRDYKENTEAFF	TGTGCCACCAGCAGAGATTACAAGGAGAACACTGAAGCTTTCTTT
TRBJ1-3	TRBV7-9	many	.	CASSYEPGAGNTIYF	TGTGCCAGCAGCTATGAACCGGGGGCTGGAAACACCATATATTTT
TRBJ2-1	TRBV10-3	few	TRBD2	CAISERGVSGRTYNEQFF	TGTGCCATCAGTGAGAGGGGAGTTAGCGGGAGAACCTACAATGAGCAGTTCTTC